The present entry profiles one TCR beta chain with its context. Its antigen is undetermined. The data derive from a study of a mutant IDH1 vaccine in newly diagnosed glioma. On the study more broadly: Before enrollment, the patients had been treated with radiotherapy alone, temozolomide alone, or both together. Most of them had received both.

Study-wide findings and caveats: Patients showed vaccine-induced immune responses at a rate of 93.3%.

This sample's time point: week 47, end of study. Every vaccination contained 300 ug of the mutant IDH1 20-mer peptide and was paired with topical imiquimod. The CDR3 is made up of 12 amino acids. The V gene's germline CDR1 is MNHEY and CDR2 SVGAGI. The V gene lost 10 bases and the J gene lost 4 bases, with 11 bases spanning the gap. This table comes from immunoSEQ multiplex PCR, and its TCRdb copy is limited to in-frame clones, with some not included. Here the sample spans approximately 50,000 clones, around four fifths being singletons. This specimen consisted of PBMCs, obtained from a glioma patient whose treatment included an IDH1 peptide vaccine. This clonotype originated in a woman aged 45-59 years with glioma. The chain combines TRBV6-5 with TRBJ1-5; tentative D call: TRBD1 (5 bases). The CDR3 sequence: CATRRGNQPQHF. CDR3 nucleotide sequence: TGTGCCACCCGACGGGGGAATCAGCCCCAGCATTTT.